The rows below give T cell receptor beta chains drawn from one sample of a study of blood T cell repertoires in COVID-19. TCRdb's copy holds only in-frame clones and misses some; the assay was immunoSEQ multiplex PCR. This sample has 100,000 to 150,000 clones; 69% occur once, and the top ten carry 2% to 2.5%. The sample was peripheral blood. These receptors all stem from a woman aged 65 to 85 with acute or convalescent COVID-19. Each CDR3 is given with its conserved first and last residue. Fields, in order: CDR3 protein, CDR3 DNA, V gene, J gene, clone size, D gene. D genes are given only for firm matches. A row's size may be missing; if present it is once, few, many or a size class.

CASSLAGYGDTQYF	TGTGCCAGCAGCTTAGCGGGATATGGAGATACGCAGTATTTT	TRBV2	TRBJ2-3	-	TRBD2
CASRLGDTSQETQYF	TGCGCCAGCAGATTAGGGGACACCTCACAAGAGACCCAGTACTTC	TRBV5-1	TRBJ2-5	-	-
CASSSGQGYQETQYF	TGTGCCAGCAGCTCGGGACAGGGTTACCAAGAGACCCAGTACTTC	TRBV16	TRBJ2-5	-	TRBD1
CASPRGKWKYEQYF	TGTGCCAGCCCCAGGGGAAAATGGAAATACGAGCAGTACTTC	TRBV6-6	TRBJ2-7	few	-
CASSPLVDTGELFF	TGCGCCAGCAGCCCACTTGTGGACACCGGGGAGCTGTTTTTT	TRBV5-1	TRBJ2-2	-	-
CASSLRDETQYF	TGTGCCAGCAGTTTAAGAGATGAGACCCAGTACTTC	TRBV5-4	TRBJ2-5	once	-
CAWSRTVPNEKLFF	TGTGCCTGGAGTCGGACTGTACCTAATGAAAAACTGTTTTTT	TRBV30	TRBJ1-4	-	-
CSASLGEGHTDTQYF	TGCAGTGCTAGTCTCGGGGAGGGGCACACAGATACGCAGTATTTT	TRBV20-1	TRBJ2-3	-	TRBD2
CSVLRAGVTDTQYF	TGCAGCGTCCTTAGAGCGGGAGTTACAGATACGCAGTATTTT	TRBV29-1	TRBJ2-3	-	TRBD2
CASSFGTGMNSPLHF	TGCGCCAGCAGTTTCGGCACCGGGATGAATTCACCCCTCCACTTT	TRBV5-1	TRBJ1-6	-	-
CSVRTATEAFF	TGCAGCGTCCGGACTGCTACTGAAGCTTTCTTT	TRBV29-1	TRBJ1-1	-	-
CASSQSAGQLSTDTQYF	TGCGCCAGCAGCCAATCAGCGGGGCAACTTAGCACAGATACGCAGTATTTT	TRBV4-3	TRBJ2-3	few	TRBD2
CASSPSGRPLRTDTQYF	TGTGCCAGCAGTCCTAGCGGGAGGCCCCTACGCACAGATACGCAGTATTTT	TRBV28	TRBJ2-3	-	TRBD2
CASSLIGGEQYF	TGTGCCAGCAGTTTAATCGGGGGGGAGCAGTACTTC	TRBV27	TRBJ2-7	-	TRBD2
CASSPRTSRYEQYF	TGTGCCAGCAGCCCCCGGACTAGTCGGTACGAGCAGTACTTC	TRBV7-2	TRBJ2-7	-	TRBD2
CASSLQGAKNIQYF	TGTGCCAGTAGTCTACAGGGGGCCAAAAACATTCAGTACTTC	TRBV19	TRBJ2-4	-	TRBD1
CASSYQGDTGELFF	TGCGCCAGCAGCTACCAGGGGGACACCGGGGAGCTGTTTTTT	TRBV5-1	TRBJ2-2	-	TRBD1
CASSLQGQDTQYF	TGTGCCAGCAGCTTGCAGGGACAAGATACGCAGTATTTT	TRBV7-2	TRBJ2-3	-	-
CASSVGQPLPGPQHF	TGTGCCAGCAGCGTGGGACAGCCTTTACCAGGGCCCCAGCATTTT	TRBV6-2/TRBV6-3	TRBJ1-5	-	TRBD1
CASSQDLGERNGYTF	TGTGCCAGCAGCCAAGATCTTGGGGAGCGAAATGGCTACACCTTC	TRBV3-1/TRBV3-2	TRBJ1-2	-	-
CASSFPGQGGYTF	TGCGCCAGCAGCTTCCCGGGACAGGGTGGCTACACCTTC	TRBV5-1	TRBJ1-2	many	TRBD1
CSAFGAGELFF	TGCAGTGCGTTCGGTGCCGGGGAGCTGTTTTTT	TRBV20-1	TRBJ2-2	-	-
CASSFGMEAREFF	TGCGCCAGCAGCTTTGGGATGGAGGCGAGAGAGTTCTTC	TRBV5-1	TRBJ2-1	-	-
CASSSQAGSGETQYF	TGTGCCAGCAGCTCCCAGGCTGGTAGCGGCGAGACCCAGTACTTC	TRBV7-2	TRBJ2-5	-	-
CASRNTGGSYGYTF	TGTGCCAGTAGAAATACAGGGGGGAGCTATGGCTACACCTTC	TRBV19	TRBJ1-2	-	TRBD1
CATSRDRAGETQYF	TGTGCCACCAGCAGAGATCGGGCAGGGGAGACCCAGTACTTC	TRBV15	TRBJ2-5	-	-
CASSPRENEQFF	TGTGCCAGCAGCCCGCGGGAAAATGAGCAGTTCTTC	TRBV3-1/TRBV3-2	TRBJ2-1	-	-
CASGPSGGANEQFF	TGTGCTAGTGGGCCTAGCGGGGGGGCAAATGAGCAGTTCTTC	TRBV12-5	TRBJ2-1	few	TRBD2
CASSLLTEAFF	TGTGCCAGCAGCCTCTTAACTGAAGCTTTCTTT	TRBV28	TRBJ1-1	-	-
CASSPSGRPETQYF	TGTGCCAGCAGCCCTAGCGGGAGACCAGAGACCCAGTACTTC	TRBV3-1/TRBV3-2	TRBJ2-5	-	TRBD2
CASSLAGSSYEQYF	TGTGCCAGCAGCTTAGCCGGGAGCTCCTACGAGCAGTACTTC	TRBV7-9	TRBJ2-7	-	-
CASALPRTATSGTNVLTF	TGTGCCAGTGCCCTACCCAGGACAGCTACCTCTGGGACCAACGTCCTGACTTTC	TRBV19	TRBJ2-6	-	-
CASSRLDRGDYGYTF	TGTGCCAGCAGCCGACTGGACAGGGGAGACTATGGCTACACCTTC	TRBV7-9	TRBJ1-2	few	TRBD1
CSVETGTETYEQYF	TGCAGCGTTGAAACCGGGACAGAAACCTACGAGCAGTACTTC	TRBV29-1	TRBJ2-7	-	TRBD1
CASSLTGDQGHYGYTF	TGTGCCAGCAGCTTGACGGGGGACCAGGGACACTATGGCTACACCTTC	TRBV7-2	TRBJ1-2	few	-
CASSSPWVSGGSYEQYF	TGTGCCAGCAGCTCTCCCTGGGTGAGCGGGGGGTCGTACGAGCAGTACTTC	TRBV7-2	TRBJ2-7	-	TRBD2
CASWFAGATYEQYF	TGTGCCAGCTGGTTTGCGGGGGCGACCTACGAGCAGTACTTC	TRBV6-6	TRBJ2-7	-	-
CASSVEEAGTEAFF	TGTGCCAGCAGCGTAGAAGAAGCTGGCACTGAAGCTTTCTTT	TRBV9	TRBJ1-1	few	-
CASSPYPGETQYF	TGTGCCAGTAGTCCCTACCCCGGGGAGACCCAGTACTTC	TRBV19	TRBJ2-5	few	-
CASRGDRGGYTF	TGTGCCAGCAGGGGGGACAGGGGAGGCTACACCTTC	TRBV2	TRBJ1-2	-	TRBD1
CASSIRALAGVDTQYF	TGTGCCAGTAGTATTAGGGCACTAGCGGGAGTAGATACGCAGTATTTT	TRBV19	TRBJ2-3	-	TRBD2
CASRSEADTGELFF	TGTGCCAGCAGGTCGGAGGCTGACACCGGGGAGCTGTTTTTT	TRBV6-5	TRBJ2-2	once	-
CASSLGTEVNYGYTF	TGTGCCAGCAGCTTAGGGACAGAGGTTAACTATGGCTACACCTTC	TRBV5-4	TRBJ1-2	-	TRBD1
CASSERQGFNSPLHF	TGTGCCAGCAGTGAAAGACAGGGTTTTAATTCACCCCTCCACTTT	TRBV2	TRBJ1-6	-	TRBD1